Following are 25 T cell receptor beta chains from one sample sequenced in a study of blood T cell repertoires in COVID-19. Assay: immunoSEQ multiplex PCR; the TCRdb copy retains only in-frame clones and omits some. The sample has about 200,000 clones, 70% to 90% seen once; the top ten hold around 8%. The source material was PBMCs or T cells enriched from blood (not recorded which). All receptors derive from a young woman who had recovered from COVID-19.

Written as DNA, the CDR3 is TGCGCCAGCAGCCTCGGGCGACAGGACAGGGGAGAGACCCAGTACTTC. Translation: CASSLGRQDRGETQYF. The chain couples TRBV5-1 to TRBJ2-5; 9 bases line up with TRBD1. CDR1 and CDR2 (germline): SGHRS, YFSETQ. Trimming at V came to 4 bases and at J to 4 bases, leaving 11 bases not matched to a gene. This CDR3 spans 16 amino acids.

The chain recombines TRBV10-3 with TRBJ2-3; TRBD2 aligns across 13 bases. In germline, CDR1 is ENHRY, CDR2 SYGVKD. After removal of 0 bases from V and 5 bases from J, the junction contained 8 bases not matched to a gene. This CDR3 has 18 amino acids. Here the CDR3 DNA reads TGTGCCATCAGTGAGTCAACTAGCGGGGGGGCGGAAGGAGATACGCAGTATTTT. Its protein product is CAISESTSGGAEGDTQYF.

The rearrangement links TRBV2 to TRBJ2-3; D is unclear. V lost 3 bases to trimming and J lost 2 bases, with 12 bases between them. The CDR3 is 15 residues long. CDR1 is SNHLY and CDR2 is FYNNEI in the germline V gene. The CDR3 sequence: CASSEWPPPTDTQYF. The CDR3 nucleotides read TGTGCCAGCAGTGAGTGGCCCCCCCCCACAGATACGCAGTATTTT.

The rearrangement uses TRBV13 and TRBJ1-3, with D perhaps matching TRBD1 (5 bases). The CDR3 spans 16 residues. V lost 0 bases, J lost 0 bases, and 9 bases lay in between. Germline assignment: CDR1 PRHDT and CDR2 FYEKMQ (reference sequence). The CDR3 region is CASSLGGALSGNTIYF. The CDR3 DNA follows: TGTGCCAGCAGCTTAGGAGGGGCCCTCTCTGGAAACACCATATATTTT.

This rearrangement joins TRBV11-2 to TRBJ1-6, with 8 nucleotides matching TRBD1. V dropped 4 bases and J dropped 7; count of bases not matched to a gene: 6. The germline V gene encodes CDR1 SGHAT and CDR2 FQNNGV. The CDR3 is made up of 15 amino acids. CDR3 in DNA: TGTGCCAGCAGCTACTCCCGACAGGGGAATTCACCCCTCCACTTT. Translating gives CASSYSRQGNSPLHF.

The rearrangement links TRBV4-2 to TRBJ2-7; 7 nucleotides match TRBD1. The CDR3 spans 16 residues. The ends lost 4 bases at V and 0 bases at J; junction bases unmatched: 9. Per the germline V gene, CDR1 is LGHNA and CDR2 is YNFKEQ. The CDR3 here is CASSPGPGQSSYEQYF. The CDR3 DNA sequence: TGTGCCAGCAGCCCCGGACCGGGACAGAGCTCCTACGAGCAGTACTTC.

This clone was seen once. This sequence joins TRBV5-1 and TRBJ1-6; TRBD1 matches 7 bases. The CDR3 is 15 residues long. After removal of 5 bases from V and 7 bases from J, the junction contained 9 bases not matched to a gene. Looked up from germline, CDR1 is SGHRS and CDR2 is YFSETQ. CDR3 sequence: CASSLTGYGNSPLHF. CDR3 DNA: TGCGCCAGCAGTTTGACAGGGTATGGGAATTCACCCCTCCACTTT. The entire variable domain, with the rest obtained from reference TRBV5-1 and TRBJ1-6, is as follows: KAGVTQTPRYLIKTRGQQVTLSCSPISGHRSVSWYQQTPGQGLQFLFEYFSETQRNKGNFPGRFSGRQFSNSRSEMNVSTLELGDSALYLCASSLTGYGNSPLHFGNGTRLTVT.

The chain carries TRBV12-3 or TRBV12-4 and TRBJ1-2; D not resolved. V was pared by 3 bases and J by 6 bases, with 5 bases between. The CDR3 runs to 11 residues. CDR3 nucleotides: TGTGCCAGCAGTTTTGGCCATGGCTACACCTTC. Its protein is CASSFGHGYTF.

This chain uses TRBV2 with TRBJ2-1; 7 bases agree with TRBD1. The V gene's germline CDR1 is SNHLY and CDR2 FYNNEI. The CDR3 runs to 14 residues. Unmatched junction bases numbered 5, after V lost 3 bases and J lost 6 bases. CDR3 protein: CASSDDRVFNEQFF. In nucleotides, the CDR3 is TGTGCCAGCAGTGATGACAGGGTTTTCAATGAGCAGTTCTTC.

V is TRBV4-2 and J is TRBJ2-2, with D possibly matching TRBD2 (5 bases). Germline CDR1 and CDR2: LGHNA and YNFKEQ. The CDR3 has 17 amino acids. V was clipped by 1 base and J by 1 base, with 13 bases between them. The CDR3 loop is CASSQADYEMNTGELFF. DNA of the CDR3: TGTGCCAGCAGCCAAGCAGACTACGAGATGAACACCGGGGAGCTGTTTTTT.

The chain employs TRBV15 and TRBJ2-7; D is perhaps TRBD2 (6 bases). CDR1 and CDR2 from the germline V gene are LNHNV and YYDKDF (reference sequence). Deletions cut 0 bases from V and 6 bases from J, with 9 bases between. The CDR3 has 13 residues. CDR3 sequence (DNA): TGTGCCACCAGCAGAGATAGGACTACCGAGCAGTACTTC. Encoded protein: CATSRDRTTEQYF.

The chain employs TRBV12-3 or TRBV12-4 and TRBJ1-3; D call uncertain. There are 13 residues in the CDR3. Trimming cost V 3 bases and J 7 bases, with 10 bases left between them. In nucleotides, the CDR3 is TGTGCCAGCAGTTTTGGTCAGAGGAACACCATATATTTT. Its translation is CASSFGQRNTIYF.

This chain connects TRBV10-3 to TRBJ2-1; 10 nucleotides match TRBD2. The CDR3 length is 15 residues. In germline, CDR1 is ENHRY, CDR2 SYGVKD. The V and J ends lost 2 bases and 4 bases, in that order; junction bases with no gene match: 2. This CDR3 is CAISEKAGGYNEQFF. The DNA of the CDR3 is TGTGCCATCAGTGAGAAAGCGGGGGGGTACAATGAGCAGTTCTTC.

The chain combines TRBV18 with TRBJ1-2, with 7 bases lining up with TRBD1. Germline V gene data show CDR1 as KGHSH and CDR2 as LQKENI. The V gene end was trimmed by 6 bases and the J gene end by 0 bases; junction bases not matched to a gene: 4. This CDR3 has 14 amino acids. This chain's CDR3 is CASSGDSANYGYTF. DNA of the CDR3: TGTGCCAGCTCTGGGGACAGCGCTAACTATGGCTACACCTTC.

The J gene is TRBJ2-2, the V gene TRBV7-9, with TRBD1 matching 12 bases. J was trimmed by 4 bases and V by 1 base; bases with no gene match: 10. Per the germline V gene, CDR1 is SEHNR and CDR2 is FQNEAQ (reference sequence). The length of the CDR3 is 19 residues. The CDR3 coding sequence is TGTGCCAGCAGCTTAGGTCCCGGGACAGGGGGCCAAGGCACCGGGGAGCTGTTTTTT. It translates to CASSLGPGTGGQGTGELFF.

The chain couples TRBV15 to TRBJ2-3, with 9 bases lining up with TRBD1. The length of the CDR3 is 14 residues. Germline CDR1 reads LNHNV; CDR2 reads YYDKDF (reference sequence). With 3 bases clipped from V and 6 bases from J, the junction kept 4 bases outside the gene matches. CDR3 sequence (DNA): TGTGCCACCAGCAGGGGACAGGGAGGGGATACGCAGTATTTT. Amino acids: CATSRGQGGDTQYF.

This clone has only a few counts. The genes are TRBV20-1 and TRBJ1-1; 8 nucleotides line up with TRBD1. From germline, CDR1 is DFQATT and CDR2 SNEGSKA (reference sequence). V lost 3 bases to trimming and J lost 4 bases; unmatched junction nucleotides: 7. The CDR3 is 14 amino acids. CDR3: CSASGQGFFTEAFF. The CDR3 DNA sequence: TGCAGTGCTAGTGGACAGGGTTTTTTCACTGAAGCTTTCTTT.

This clone was seen only once. The chain carries TRBV28 and TRBJ1-2; TRBD1 matches 8 bases. Trimming cost V 3 bases and J 6 bases; bases outside gene matches: 0. Germline V gene data show CDR1 as MDHEN and CDR2 as SYDVKM. The CDR3 consists of 12 residues. CDR3 DNA: TGTGCCAGCAGTTTGGACAGGGATGGCTACACCTTC. Translation: CASSLDRDGYTF.

This CDR3 is CATSGLAGGVDTQYF. CDR3 nucleotides: TGTGCCACCAGTGGACTAGCGGGGGGGGTTGATACGCAGTATTTT. V usage is TRBV24-1 and J usage is TRBJ2-3, with 14 bases identical to TRBD2. The ends lost 5 bases at V and 6 bases at J; junction bases unmatched: 3. CDR1 and CDR2 (germline): KGHDR, SFDVKD. This CDR3 has 15 amino acids.

The rearrangement joins TRBV5-6 to TRBJ1-1, with D perhaps TRBD1 (5 bases). CDR1 is SGHDT, CDR2 YYEEEE, per germline. The V end was cut by 5 bases, the J end by 2 bases, with 13 bases between. This CDR3 is built from 14 residues. The CDR3: CASRRTGVNTEAFF. CDR3 bases: TGTGCCAGCAGACGAACAGGAGTCAACACTGAAGCTTTCTTT.

This clone has more than one count but fewer than ten. The V call is TRBV24-1, the J call TRBJ2-1, with TRBD1 identical over 7 bases. Looked up from germline, CDR1 is KGHDR and CDR2 is SFDVKD. The CDR3 is 16 amino acids. Trimming removed 4 bases from V and 4 bases from J; junction bases left unmatched: 9. The CDR3 loop reads CATSDPDRDAYNEQFF. The CDR3 DNA reads TGTGCCACCAGTGACCCTGACAGGGATGCGTACAATGAGCAGTTCTTC.

The genes are TRBV5-6 and TRBJ1-1, with 8 bases aligning to TRBD1. Germline assignment: CDR1 SGHDT and CDR2 YYEEEE. This CDR3 region has 15 residues. After removal of 0 bases from V and 6 bases from J, the junction contained 7 bases not matched to a gene. This chain's CDR3 is CASSLDSQGQAEAFF. CDR3 DNA sequence: TGTGCCAGCAGCTTGGATTCACAGGGACAGGCTGAAGCTTTCTTT.

The V gene is TRBV7-9, the J gene TRBJ2-3; 8 nucleotides line up with TRBD1. CDR1 and CDR2 from the germline V gene are SEHNR and FQNEAQ (reference sequence). This CDR3 contains 15 residues. V gave up 6 bases and J gave up 1 base; unmatched junction bases: 6. CDR3 coding DNA: TGTGCCAGCAGACGGACAGGGTTCGGCACAGATACGCAGTATTTT. It codes for CASRRTGFGTDTQYF.

This clone was picked up one time. This sequence joins TRBV30 and TRBJ2-5; a possible D gene is TRBD1 (5 bases). This CDR3 contains 13 residues. Trimming cost V 4 bases and J 9 bases, with 18 bases left between them. Germline lookup yields CDR1 GTSNPN and CDR2 SVGIG (reference sequence). The CDR3 region has the DNA TGTGCCTGGAAAGGGGTCTTCAAGGGGTCCCAGTACTTC. It encodes CAWKGVFKGSQYF.

The chain combines TRBV18 with TRBJ2-3; 9 positions agree with TRBD2. The V and J ends lost 3 bases and 3 bases, in that order; junction bases with no gene match: 4. Germline CDR1 reads KGHSH; CDR2 reads LQKENI. This CDR3 is built from 15 residues. In DNA, the CDR3 is TGTGCCAGCTCACCGGATCTAGCGGGAACAGATACGCAGTATTTT. Protein sequence: CASSPDLAGTDTQYF. The full variable domain, its missing parts supplied by reference TRBV18 and TRBJ2-3, is NAGVMQNPRHLVRRRGQEARLRCSPMKGHSHVYWYRQLPEEGLKFMVYLQKENIIDESGMPKERFSAEFPKEGPSILRIQQVVRGDSAAYFCASSPDLAGTDTQYFGPGTRLTVL.